This is a list of T cell receptor beta chains from one sample in a study of blood T cell repertoires in COVID-19. Assay used: immunoSEQ multiplex PCR; TCRdb lists only in-frame clones, some missing. The data show about 230,000 clones, roughly 83% seen once. The sample was peripheral blood. The origin of the receptors is a man in his forties or fifties with acute or convalescent COVID-19. The CDR3 runs from the conserved cysteine through the conserved F or W. The D gene is left open where the match is weak. Clone size is given for some rows only: seen once, a few or many times, or a class if the clone is expanded.

TRBV27	TRBJ1-5	.	TRBD1	TGTGCCAGCAGTTTGGGACAGACGATAAAGCCCCAGCATTTT	CASSLGQTIKPQHF
TRBV5-1	TRBJ2-5	.	TRBD2	TGCGCCAGCAGCTTAAACGGGAGGGCCCTGGAGACCCAGTACTTC	CASSLNGRALETQYF
TRBV27	TRBJ2-2	.	TRBD2	TGTGCCAGCAGTTTAATGGGACTAGCGGGACTGAACACCGGGGAGCTGTTTTTT	CASSLMGLAGLNTGELFF
TRBV4-2	TRBJ1-6	.	.	TGTGCCAGCAGCCAATCCACGCGGACAGCAAATTCACCCCTCCACTTT	CASSQSTRTANSPLHF
TRBV5-1	TRBJ2-1	once	.	TGCGCCAGCAGCTTGGTGAGGGACTACAATGAGCAGTTCTTC	CASSLVRDYNEQFF
TRBV12-5	TRBJ2-3	few	TRBD2	TGTGCTAGTGGTTTGGTACACGACGGGAGGGCCGTAGGCACAGATACGCAGTATTTT	CASGLVHDGRAVGTDTQYF
TRBV4-1	TRBJ2-1	.	.	TGCGCCAGCAGCCAGCTTCAGTCTAGCGCGAGCTCCTACAATGAGCAGTTCTTC	CASSQLQSSASSYNEQFF
TRBV19	TRBJ2-7	.	TRBD1	TGTGCCAGTAGTATAGAGACAGGGACCAGCGAGCAGTACTTC	CASSIETGTSEQYF
TRBV4-1	TRBJ1-1	.	.	TGCGCCAGCAGCCAAGATCTTACAAGGGGAGCTTTCTTT	CASSQDLTRGAFF
TRBV5-4	TRBJ1-2	.	.	TGTGCCAGCAGCCCGCAAGTAGGGCAGGGGACCTATGGCTACACCTTC	CASSPQVGQGTYGYTF
TRBV6-5	TRBJ1-2	.	.	.	CASSSSGQGIYGYTF
TRBV9	TRBJ2-5	.	TRBD1	TGTGCCAGCAGCTTGGGACAGGGGAGCATCGGCCAAGAGACCCAGTACTTC	CASSLGQGSIGQETQYF
TRBV3-1/TRBV3-2	TRBJ1-6	.	.	TGTGCCAGCAGCCAAGTTCCCCCAGGGTCACCCCTCCACTTT	CASSQVPPGSPLHF
TRBV15	TRBJ1-1	.	.	TGTGCCACCAGCACCTTAAGGGGAACAGGGAGAAACACTGAAGCTTTCTTT	CATSTLRGTGRNTEAFF
TRBV5-5	TRBJ1-3	few	.	TGTGCCAGCAGCTTGGTCCCTCGGTCGGGGTCTGGAAACACCATATATTTT	CASSLVPRSGSGNTIYF
TRBV7-9	TRBJ1-1	.	TRBD1	TGTGCCAGCAGCTCAGGGACAGCGAACACTGAAGCTTTCTTT	CASSSGTANTEAFF
TRBV5-4	TRBJ2-1	.	TRBD2	TGTGCCAGCAGCTTTACTAGCGGCTCCTACAATGAGCAGTTCTTC	CASSFTSGSYNEQFF